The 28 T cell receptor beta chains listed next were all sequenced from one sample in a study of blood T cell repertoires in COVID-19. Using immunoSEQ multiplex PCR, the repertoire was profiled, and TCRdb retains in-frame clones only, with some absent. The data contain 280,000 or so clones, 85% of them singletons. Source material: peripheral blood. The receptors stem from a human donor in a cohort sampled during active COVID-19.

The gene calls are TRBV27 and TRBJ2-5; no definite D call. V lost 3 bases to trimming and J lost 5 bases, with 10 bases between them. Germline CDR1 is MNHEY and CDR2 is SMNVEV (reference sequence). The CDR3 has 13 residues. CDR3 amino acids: CASSFQVSETQYF. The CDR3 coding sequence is TGTGCCAGCAGTTTTCAGGTTTCGGAGACCCAGTACTTC.

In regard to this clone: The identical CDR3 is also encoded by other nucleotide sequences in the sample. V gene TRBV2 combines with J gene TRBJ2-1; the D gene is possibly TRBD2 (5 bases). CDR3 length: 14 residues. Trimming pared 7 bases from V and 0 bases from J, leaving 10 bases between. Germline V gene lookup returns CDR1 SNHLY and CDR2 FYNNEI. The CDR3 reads CASNRESSYNEQFF. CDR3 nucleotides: TGTGCCAGCAATAGGGAGAGCTCCTACAATGAGCAGTTCTTC.

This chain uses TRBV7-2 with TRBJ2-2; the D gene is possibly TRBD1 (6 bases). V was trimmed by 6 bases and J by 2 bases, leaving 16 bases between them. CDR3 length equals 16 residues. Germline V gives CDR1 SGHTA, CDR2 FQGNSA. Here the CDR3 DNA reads TGTGCCAGCAGTTCCCAGGGGAGCGGAAACACCGGGGAGCTGTTTTTT. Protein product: CASSSQGSGNTGELFF.

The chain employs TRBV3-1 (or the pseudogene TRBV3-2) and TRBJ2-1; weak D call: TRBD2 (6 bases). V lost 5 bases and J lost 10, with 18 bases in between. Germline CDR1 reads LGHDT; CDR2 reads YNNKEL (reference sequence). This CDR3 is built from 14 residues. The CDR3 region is CASSFLAGSGEQFF. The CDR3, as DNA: TGTGCCAGCAGCTTTCTCGCGGGCAGCGGGGAGCAGTTCTTC.

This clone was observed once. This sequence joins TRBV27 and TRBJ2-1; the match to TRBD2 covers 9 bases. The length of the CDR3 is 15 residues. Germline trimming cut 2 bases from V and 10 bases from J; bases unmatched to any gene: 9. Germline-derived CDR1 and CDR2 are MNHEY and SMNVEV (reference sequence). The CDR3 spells CASSLINSGSGEQFF. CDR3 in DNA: TGTGCCAGCAGTTTAATAAATAGCGGGAGTGGAGAGCAGTTCTTC.

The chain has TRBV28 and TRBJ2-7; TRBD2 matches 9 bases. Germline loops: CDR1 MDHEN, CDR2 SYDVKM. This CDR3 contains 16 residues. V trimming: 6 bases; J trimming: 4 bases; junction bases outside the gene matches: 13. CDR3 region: CASSLVSGRTRYEQYF. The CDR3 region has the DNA TGTGCCAGCAGCCTAGTTAGCGGGAGAACCCGATACGAGCAGTACTTC.

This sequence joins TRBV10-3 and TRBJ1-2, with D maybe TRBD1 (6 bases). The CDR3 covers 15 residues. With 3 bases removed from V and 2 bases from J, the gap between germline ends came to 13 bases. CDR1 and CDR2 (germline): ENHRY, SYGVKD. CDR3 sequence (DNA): TGTGCCATCAGTGAAGGGAGTACAGGGAACTATGGCTACACCTTC. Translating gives CAISEGSTGNYGYTF.

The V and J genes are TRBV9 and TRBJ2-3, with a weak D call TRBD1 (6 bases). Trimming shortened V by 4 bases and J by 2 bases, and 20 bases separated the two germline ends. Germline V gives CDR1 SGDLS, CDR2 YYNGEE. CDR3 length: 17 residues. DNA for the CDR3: TGTGCCAGCAGCCCGACAGGACGGGGCTTGGTCACAGATACGCAGTATTTT. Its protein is CASSPTGRGLVTDTQYF.

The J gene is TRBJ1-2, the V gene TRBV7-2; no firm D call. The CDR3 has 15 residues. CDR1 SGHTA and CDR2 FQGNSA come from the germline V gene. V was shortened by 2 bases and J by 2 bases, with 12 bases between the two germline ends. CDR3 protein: CASSLTPTRNYGYTF. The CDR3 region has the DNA TGTGCCAGCAGCTTAACACCGACACGCAACTATGGCTACACCTTC.

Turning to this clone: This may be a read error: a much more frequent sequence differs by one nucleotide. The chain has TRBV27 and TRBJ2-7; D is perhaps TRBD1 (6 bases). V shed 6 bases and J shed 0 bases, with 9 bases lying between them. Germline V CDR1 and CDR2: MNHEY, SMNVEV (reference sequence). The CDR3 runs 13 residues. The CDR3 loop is CASRGTSSYEQYF. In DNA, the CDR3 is TGTGCCAGCAGAGGGACATCCTCCTACGAGCAGTACTTC.

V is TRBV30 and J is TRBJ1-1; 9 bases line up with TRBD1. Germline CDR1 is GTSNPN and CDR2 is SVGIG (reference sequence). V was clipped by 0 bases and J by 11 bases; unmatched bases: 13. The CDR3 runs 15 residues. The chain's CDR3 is CAWSVPGQGRNWAFF. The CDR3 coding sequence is TGTGCCTGGAGTGTACCGGGACAGGGTCGGAATTGGGCTTTCTTT.

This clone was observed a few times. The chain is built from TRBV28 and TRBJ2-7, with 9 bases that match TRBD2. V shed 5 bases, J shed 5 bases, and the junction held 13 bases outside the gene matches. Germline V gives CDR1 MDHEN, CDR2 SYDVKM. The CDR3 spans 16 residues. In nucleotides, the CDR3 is TGTGCCAGCAGTCCCGCGGGTTTAGCGGGAGTGGACGAGCAGTACTTC. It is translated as CASSPAGLAGVDEQYF.

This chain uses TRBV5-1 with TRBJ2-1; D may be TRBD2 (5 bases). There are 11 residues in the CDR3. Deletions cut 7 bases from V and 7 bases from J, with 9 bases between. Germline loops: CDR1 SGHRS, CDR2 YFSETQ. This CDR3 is CASRRTNEQFF. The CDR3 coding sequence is TGCGCCAGCCGTAGGACTAATGAGCAGTTCTTC.

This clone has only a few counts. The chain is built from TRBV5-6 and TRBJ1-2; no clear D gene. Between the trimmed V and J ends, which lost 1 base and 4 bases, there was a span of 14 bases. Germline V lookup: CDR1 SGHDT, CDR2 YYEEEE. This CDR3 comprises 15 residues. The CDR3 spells CASSLKSSYGYGYTF. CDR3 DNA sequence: TGTGCCAGCAGCTTGAAGAGCTCCTATGGCTATGGCTACACCTTC.

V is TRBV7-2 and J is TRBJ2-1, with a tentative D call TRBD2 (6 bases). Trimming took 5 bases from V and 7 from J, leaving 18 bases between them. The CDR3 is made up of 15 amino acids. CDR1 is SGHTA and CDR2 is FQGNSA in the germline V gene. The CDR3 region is CASSRRAVNTNEQFF. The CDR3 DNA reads TGTGCCAGCAGCCGGAGGGCAGTAAATACAAATGAGCAGTTCTTC.

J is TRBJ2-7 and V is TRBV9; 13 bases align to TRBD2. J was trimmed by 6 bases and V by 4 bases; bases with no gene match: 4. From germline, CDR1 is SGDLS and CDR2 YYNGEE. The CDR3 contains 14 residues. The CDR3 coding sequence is TGTGCCAGCAGCTTAGGACTAGCGGGAGTCGAGCAGTACTTC. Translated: CASSLGLAGVEQYF. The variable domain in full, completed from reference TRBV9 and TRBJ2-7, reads DSGVTQTPKHLITATGQRVTLRCSPRSGDLSVYWYQQSLDQGLQFLIQYYNGEERAKGNILERFSAQQFPDLHSELNLSSLELGDSALYFCASSLGLAGVEQYFGPGTRLTVT.

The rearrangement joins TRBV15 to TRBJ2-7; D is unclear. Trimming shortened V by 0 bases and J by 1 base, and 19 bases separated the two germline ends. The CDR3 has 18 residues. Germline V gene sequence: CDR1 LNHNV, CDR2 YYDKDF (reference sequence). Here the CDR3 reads CATSREYVGARSSYEQYF. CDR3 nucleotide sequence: TGTGCCACCAGCAGAGAGTATGTGGGCGCCAGATCATCCTACGAGCAGTACTTC.

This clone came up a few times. CDR3 region: CASSPLMAGAAGELFF. CDR3 sequence (DNA): TGCGCCAGCAGCCCTCTGATGGCGGGAGCTGCCGGGGAGCTGTTTTTT. The rearrangement links TRBV4-1 to TRBJ2-2; 7 bases are shared with TRBD2. Germline V lookup: CDR1 MGHRA, CDR2 YSYEKL. The CDR3 extends over 16 amino acids. The V segment lost 4 bases and the J segment 6 bases; nucleotides outside the gene matches: 11.

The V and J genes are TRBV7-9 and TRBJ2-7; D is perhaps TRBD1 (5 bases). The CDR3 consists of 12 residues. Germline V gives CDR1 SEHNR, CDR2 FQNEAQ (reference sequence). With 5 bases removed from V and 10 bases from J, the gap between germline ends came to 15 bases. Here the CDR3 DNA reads TGTGCCAGCAGCGATCAGGGTGTTTCCCAGTACTTC. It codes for CASSDQGVSQYF.

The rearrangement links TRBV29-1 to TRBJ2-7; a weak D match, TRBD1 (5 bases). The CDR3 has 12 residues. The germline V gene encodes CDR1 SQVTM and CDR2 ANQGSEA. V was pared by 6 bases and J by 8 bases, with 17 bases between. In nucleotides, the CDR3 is TGCAGCGTAAACTCAGGGATCAAAAAGCAGTACTTC. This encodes CSVNSGIKKQYF.

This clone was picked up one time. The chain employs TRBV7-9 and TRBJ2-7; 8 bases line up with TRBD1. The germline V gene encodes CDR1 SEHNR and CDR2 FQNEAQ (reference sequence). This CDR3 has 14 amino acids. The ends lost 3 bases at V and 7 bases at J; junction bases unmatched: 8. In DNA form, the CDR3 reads TGTGCCAGCAGCTTTGACAGGGGAGGACTGGAGCAGTACTTC. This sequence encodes CASSFDRGGLEQYF.

In nucleotides, the CDR3 is TGTGCCATCAGTGAGGCGGCAGGGTTAGGGGGCTACACCTTC. Amino acid sequence: CAISEAAGLGGYTF. This chain uses TRBV10-3 with TRBJ1-2; D possibly corresponds to TRBD1 (5 bases). Germline V gene lookup returns CDR1 ENHRY and CDR2 SYGVKD. The CDR3 is made up of 14 amino acids. V dropped 2 bases and J dropped 8 bases, with 15 bases sitting between them.

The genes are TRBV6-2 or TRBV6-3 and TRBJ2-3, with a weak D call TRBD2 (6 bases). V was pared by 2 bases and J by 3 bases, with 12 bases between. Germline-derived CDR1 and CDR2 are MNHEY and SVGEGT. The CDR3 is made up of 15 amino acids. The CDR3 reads CASSYPGLITDTQYF. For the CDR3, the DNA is TGTGCCAGCAGTTACCCGGGACTTATAACAGATACGCAGTATTTT.

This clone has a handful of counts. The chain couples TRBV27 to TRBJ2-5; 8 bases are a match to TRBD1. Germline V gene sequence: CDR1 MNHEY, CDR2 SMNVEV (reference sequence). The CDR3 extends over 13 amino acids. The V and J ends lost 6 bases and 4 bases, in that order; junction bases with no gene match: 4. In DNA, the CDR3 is TGTGCCAGCAGGGGACAGGAGGGAGAGACCCAGTACTTC. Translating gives CASRGQEGETQYF.

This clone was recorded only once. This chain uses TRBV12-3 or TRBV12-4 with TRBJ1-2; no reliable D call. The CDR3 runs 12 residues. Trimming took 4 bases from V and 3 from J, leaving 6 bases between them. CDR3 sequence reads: CASSSRYYGYTF. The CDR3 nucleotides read TGTGCCAGCAGTTCCAGATACTATGGCTACACCTTC.

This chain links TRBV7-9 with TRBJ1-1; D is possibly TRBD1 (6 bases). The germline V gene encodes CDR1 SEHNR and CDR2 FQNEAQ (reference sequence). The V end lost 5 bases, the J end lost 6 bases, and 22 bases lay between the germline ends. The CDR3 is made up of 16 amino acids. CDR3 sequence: CASSAGYGGRTAEAFF. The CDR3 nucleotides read TGTGCCAGCAGCGCGGGGTACGGGGGGCGTACGGCTGAAGCTTTCTTT.

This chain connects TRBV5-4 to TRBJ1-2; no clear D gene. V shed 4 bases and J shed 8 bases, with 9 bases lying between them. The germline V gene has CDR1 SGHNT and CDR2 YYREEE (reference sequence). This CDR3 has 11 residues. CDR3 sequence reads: CASSGERGYTF. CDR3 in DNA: TGTGCCAGCAGCGGGGAGAGGGGCTACACCTTC.

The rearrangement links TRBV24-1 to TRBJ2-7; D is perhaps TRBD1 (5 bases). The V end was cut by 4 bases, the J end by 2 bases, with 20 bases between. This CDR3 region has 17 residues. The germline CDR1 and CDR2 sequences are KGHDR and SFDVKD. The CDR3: CATSDETVQIPAYEQYF. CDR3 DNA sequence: TGTGCCACCAGTGACGAGACAGTCCAAATTCCAGCCTACGAGCAGTACTTC.